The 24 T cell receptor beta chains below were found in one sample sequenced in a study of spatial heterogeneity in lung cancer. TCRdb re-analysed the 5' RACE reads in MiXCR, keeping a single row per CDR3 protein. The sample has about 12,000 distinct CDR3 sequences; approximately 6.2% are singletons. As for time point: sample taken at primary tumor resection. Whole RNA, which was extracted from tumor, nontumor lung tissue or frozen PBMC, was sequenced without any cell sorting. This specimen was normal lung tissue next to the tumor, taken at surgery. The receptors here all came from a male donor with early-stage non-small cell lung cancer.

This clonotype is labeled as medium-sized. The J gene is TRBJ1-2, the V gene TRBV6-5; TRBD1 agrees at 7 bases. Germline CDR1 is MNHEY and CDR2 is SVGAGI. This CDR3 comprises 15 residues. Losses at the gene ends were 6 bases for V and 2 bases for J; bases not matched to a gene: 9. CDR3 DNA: TGTGCCAGCAGACCCCGACAGGGAACCAACTATGGCTACACCTTC. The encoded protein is CASRPRQGTNYGYTF.

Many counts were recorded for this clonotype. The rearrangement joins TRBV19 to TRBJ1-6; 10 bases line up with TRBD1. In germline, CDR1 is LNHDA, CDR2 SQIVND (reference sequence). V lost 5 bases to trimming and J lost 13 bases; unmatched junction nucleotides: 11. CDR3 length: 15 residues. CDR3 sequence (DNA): TGTGCCAGTAGTCCCCTGACAGGGGGCACCCCCCCCCTCCACTTT. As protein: CASSPLTGGTPPLHF.

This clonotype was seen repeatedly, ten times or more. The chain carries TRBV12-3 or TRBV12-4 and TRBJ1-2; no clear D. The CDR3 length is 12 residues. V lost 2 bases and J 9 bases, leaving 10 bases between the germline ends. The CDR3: CASSLMGSSYTF. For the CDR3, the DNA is TGTGCCAGCAGTTTAATGGGGTCCAGCTACACCTTC.

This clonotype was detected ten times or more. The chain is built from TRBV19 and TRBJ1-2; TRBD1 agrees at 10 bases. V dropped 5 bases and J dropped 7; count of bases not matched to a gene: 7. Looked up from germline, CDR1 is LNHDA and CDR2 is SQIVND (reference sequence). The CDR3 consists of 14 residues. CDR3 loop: CASSLTGGRIGYTF. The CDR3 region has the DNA TGTGCCAGTAGTTTGACAGGGGGCCGGATTGGCTACACCTTC.

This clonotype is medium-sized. CDR3 sequence (DNA): TGTGCCAGCAGCCAAGCGTGGGCCGGCGAGCAGTACTTC. The encoded protein is CASSQAWAGEQYF. The chain employs TRBV3-1 and TRBJ2-7; no clear D gene. The germline V gene has CDR1 LGHDT and CDR2 YNNKEL (reference sequence). Trimming took 1 base from V and 6 from J, leaving 10 bases between them. The CDR3 has 13 residues.

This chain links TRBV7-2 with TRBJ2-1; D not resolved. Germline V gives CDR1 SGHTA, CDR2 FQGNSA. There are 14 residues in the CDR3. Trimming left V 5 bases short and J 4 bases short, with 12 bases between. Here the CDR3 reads CASSLTVAYNEQFF. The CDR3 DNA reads TGTGCCAGCAGCCTGACCGTTGCTTACAATGAGCAGTTCTTC.

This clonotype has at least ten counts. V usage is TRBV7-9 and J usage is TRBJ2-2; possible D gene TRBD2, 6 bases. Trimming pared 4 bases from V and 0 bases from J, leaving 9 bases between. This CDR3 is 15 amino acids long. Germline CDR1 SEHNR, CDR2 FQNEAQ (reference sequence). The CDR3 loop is CASSSGLANTGELFF. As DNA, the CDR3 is TGTGCCAGCAGCTCGGGACTTGCGAACACCGGGGAGCTGTTTTTT. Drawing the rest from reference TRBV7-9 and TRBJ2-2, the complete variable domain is DTGVSQNPRHKITKRGQNVTFRCDPISEHNRLYWYRQTLGQGPEFLTYFQNEAQLEKSRLLSDRFSAERPKGSFSTLEIQRTEQGDSAMYLCASSSGLANTGELFFGEGSRLTVL.

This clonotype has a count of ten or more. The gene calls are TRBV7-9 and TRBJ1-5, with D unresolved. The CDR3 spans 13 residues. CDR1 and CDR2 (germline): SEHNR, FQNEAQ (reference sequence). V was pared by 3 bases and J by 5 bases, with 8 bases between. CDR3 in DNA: TGTGCCAGCAGCTTGGACGGCTATCAGCCCCAGCATTTT. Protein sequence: CASSLDGYQPQHF.

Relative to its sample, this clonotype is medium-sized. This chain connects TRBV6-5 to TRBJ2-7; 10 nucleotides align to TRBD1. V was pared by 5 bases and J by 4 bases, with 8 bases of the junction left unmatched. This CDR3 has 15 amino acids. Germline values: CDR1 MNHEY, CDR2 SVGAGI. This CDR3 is CASSPTGQGLYEQYF. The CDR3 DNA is TGTGCCAGCAGTCCCACGGGACAGGGGTTATACGAGCAGTACTTC.

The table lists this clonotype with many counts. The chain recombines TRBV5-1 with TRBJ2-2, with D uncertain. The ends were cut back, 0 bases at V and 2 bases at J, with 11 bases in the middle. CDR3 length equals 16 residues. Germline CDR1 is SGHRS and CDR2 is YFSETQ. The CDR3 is CASSLAMRLNTGELFF. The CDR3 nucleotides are TGCGCCAGCAGCTTGGCGATGCGATTAAACACCGGGGAGCTGTTTTTT.

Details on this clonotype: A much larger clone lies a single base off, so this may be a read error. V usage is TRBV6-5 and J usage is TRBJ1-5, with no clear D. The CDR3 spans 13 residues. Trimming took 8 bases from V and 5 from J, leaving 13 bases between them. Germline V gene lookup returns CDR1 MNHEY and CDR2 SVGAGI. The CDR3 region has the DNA TGTGCCAGCCGTTCGGTGTTCGATCAGCCCCAGCATTTT. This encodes CASRSVFDQPQHF.

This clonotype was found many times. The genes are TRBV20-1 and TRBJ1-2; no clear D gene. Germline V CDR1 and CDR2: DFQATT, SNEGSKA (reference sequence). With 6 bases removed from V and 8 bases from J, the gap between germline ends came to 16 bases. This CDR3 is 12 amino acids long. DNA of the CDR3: TGCAGTGCCGAAAACCGTCCCGAAGGCTACACCTTC. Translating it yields CSAENRPEGYTF.

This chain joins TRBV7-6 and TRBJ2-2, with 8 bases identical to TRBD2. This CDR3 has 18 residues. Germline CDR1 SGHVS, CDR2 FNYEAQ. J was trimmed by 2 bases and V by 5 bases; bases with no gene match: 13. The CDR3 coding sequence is TGTGCCAGCAGCCGCCTTCCGCGGGAGGCAACAAACACCGGGGAGCTGTTTTTT. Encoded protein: CASSRLPREATNTGELFF.

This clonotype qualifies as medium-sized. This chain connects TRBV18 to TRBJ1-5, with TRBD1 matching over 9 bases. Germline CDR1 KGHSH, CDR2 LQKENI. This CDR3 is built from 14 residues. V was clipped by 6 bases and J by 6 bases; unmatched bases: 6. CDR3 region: CASSTDRGAQPQHF. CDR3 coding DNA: TGTGCCAGCTCGACCGACAGGGGGGCTCAGCCCCAGCATTTT.

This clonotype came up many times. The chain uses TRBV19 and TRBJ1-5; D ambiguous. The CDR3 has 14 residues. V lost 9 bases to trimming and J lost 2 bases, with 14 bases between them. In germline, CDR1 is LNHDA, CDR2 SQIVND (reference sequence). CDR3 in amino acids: CASAGLVGNQPQHF. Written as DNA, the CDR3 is TGTGCCAGCGCGGGGTTGGTGGGCAATCAGCCCCAGCATTTT.

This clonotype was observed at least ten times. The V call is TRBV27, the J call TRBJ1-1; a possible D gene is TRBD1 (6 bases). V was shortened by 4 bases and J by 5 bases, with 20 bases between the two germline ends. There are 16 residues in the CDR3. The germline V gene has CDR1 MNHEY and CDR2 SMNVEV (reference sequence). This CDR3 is CASSSPGGAHWTEAFF. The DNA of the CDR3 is TGTGCCAGCAGTTCCCCGGGGGGGGCACATTGGACTGAAGCTTTCTTT.

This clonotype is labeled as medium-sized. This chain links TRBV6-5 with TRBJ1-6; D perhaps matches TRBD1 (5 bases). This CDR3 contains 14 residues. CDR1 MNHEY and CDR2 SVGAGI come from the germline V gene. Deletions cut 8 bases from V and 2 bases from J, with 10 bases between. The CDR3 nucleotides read TGTGCCAGCCAGGCAGGGCCCTATAATTCACCCCTCCACTTT. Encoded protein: CASQAGPYNSPLHF.

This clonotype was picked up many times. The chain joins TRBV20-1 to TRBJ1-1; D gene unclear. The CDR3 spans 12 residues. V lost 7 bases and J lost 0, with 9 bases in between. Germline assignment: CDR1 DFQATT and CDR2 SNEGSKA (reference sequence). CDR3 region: CSGQKLNTEAFF. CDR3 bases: TGCAGTGGTCAAAAACTGAACACTGAAGCTTTCTTT.

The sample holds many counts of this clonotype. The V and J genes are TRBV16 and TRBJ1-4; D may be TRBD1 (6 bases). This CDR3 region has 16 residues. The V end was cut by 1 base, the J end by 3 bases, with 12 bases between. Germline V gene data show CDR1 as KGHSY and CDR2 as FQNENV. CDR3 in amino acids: CASSQFGTGSNEKLFF. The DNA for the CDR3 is TGTGCCAGCAGCCAATTTGGTACAGGGTCTAATGAAAAACTGTTTTTT.

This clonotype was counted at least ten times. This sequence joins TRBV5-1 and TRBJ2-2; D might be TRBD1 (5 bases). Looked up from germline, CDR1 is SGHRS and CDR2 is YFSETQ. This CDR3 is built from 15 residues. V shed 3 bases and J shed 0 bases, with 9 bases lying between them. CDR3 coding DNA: TGCGCCAGCAGCTATGACAGTACGAACACCGGGGAGCTGTTTTTT. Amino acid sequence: CASSYDSTNTGELFF.

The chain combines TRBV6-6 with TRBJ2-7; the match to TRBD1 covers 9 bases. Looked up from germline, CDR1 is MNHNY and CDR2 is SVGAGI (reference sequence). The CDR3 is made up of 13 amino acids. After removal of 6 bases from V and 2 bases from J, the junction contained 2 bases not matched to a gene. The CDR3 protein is CASRWTGAYEQYF. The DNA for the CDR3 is TGTGCCAGCAGGTGGACAGGGGCCTACGAGCAGTACTTC.

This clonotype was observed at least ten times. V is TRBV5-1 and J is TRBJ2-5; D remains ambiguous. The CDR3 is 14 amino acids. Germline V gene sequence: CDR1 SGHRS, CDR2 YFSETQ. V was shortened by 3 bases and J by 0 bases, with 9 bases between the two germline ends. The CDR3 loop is CASSSLSDQETQYF. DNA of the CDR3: TGCGCCAGCAGCTCGTTAAGTGACCAAGAGACCCAGTACTTC. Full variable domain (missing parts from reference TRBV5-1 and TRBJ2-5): KAGVTQTPRYLIKTRGQQVTLSCSPISGHRSVSWYQQTPGQGLQFLFEYFSETQRNKGNFPGRFSGRQFSNSRSEMNVSTLELGDSALYLCASSSLSDQETQYFGPGTRLLVL.

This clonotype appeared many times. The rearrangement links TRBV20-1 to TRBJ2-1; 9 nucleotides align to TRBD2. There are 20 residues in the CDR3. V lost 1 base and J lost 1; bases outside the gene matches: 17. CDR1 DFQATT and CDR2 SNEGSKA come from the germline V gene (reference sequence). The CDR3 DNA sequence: TGCAGTGCTAGAGGGCTTTCTAGCGGGAAAAAGTTTGAGTCCTACAATGAGCAGTTCTTC. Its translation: CSARGLSSGKKFESYNEQFF.

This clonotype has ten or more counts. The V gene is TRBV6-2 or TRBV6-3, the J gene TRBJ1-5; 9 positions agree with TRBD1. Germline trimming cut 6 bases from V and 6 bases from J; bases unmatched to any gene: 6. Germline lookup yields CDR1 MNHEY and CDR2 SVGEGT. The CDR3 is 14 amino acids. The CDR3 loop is CASSLGQGPQPQHF. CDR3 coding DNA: TGTGCCAGCAGCCTGGGACAGGGCCCTCAGCCCCAGCATTTT.